These T cell receptor beta chains were read from a single sample in a study of T cell repertoires in cytomegalovirus infection. MiXCR, run by TCRdb on the reads, gives a single entry per CDR3 protein. The repertoire holds hundreds of thousands of distinct CDR3 sequences, with around 18% as singletons. Sequencing used PBMCs. These receptors were taken from a human donor in good health (CMV status not recorded). Some clones in this sample may be carry-over from other donors' samples. CDR3s include the opening cysteine and the closing phenylalanine or tryptophan. Each record gives: V gene, D gene, J gene, CDR3 length, clone size, CDR3 protein, CDR3 DNA. A D gene is named only where the DNA matches it firmly. A clone size is listed for some rows: how often the clone was seen (once, few, many), or a class if it is expanded.

TRBV13	NA	TRBJ1-6	14	few	CASSSARGPSPLHF	TGTGCCAGCAGCTCAGCCCGCGGGCCTTCACCCCTCCACTTT
TRBV7-9	NA	TRBJ2-5	18	NA	CASTSPYAGDVRQETQYF	TGTGCCAGCACCTCCCCATATGCAGGGGATGTGAGACAAGAGACCCAGTACTTC
TRBV5-4	NA	TRBJ1-2	13	NA	CASSRDTTYGYTF	TGTGCCAGCAGTCGGGACACCACCTATGGCTACACCTTC
TRBV3-1	NA	TRBJ2-3	14	NA	CASSPPMKKDTQYF	TGTGCCAGCAGCCCCCCTATGAAGAAAGATACGCAGTATTTT
TRBV7-9	NA	TRBJ1-1	14	few	CASSRGEGGTEAFF	TGTGCCAGCAGTCGCGGGGAGGGTGGGACTGAAGCTTTCTTT
TRBV7-8	NA	TRBJ2-1	16	once	CASSLGEALSYNEQFF	TGTGCCAGCAGCTTAGGGGAGGCACTCTCCTACAATGAGCAGTTCTTC
TRBV7-9	NA	TRBJ2-5	16	NA	CASSSPVTGLGETQYF	TGTGCCAGCAGCTCCCCCGTAACAGGGTTGGGAGAGACCCAGTACTTC
TRBV7-2	TRBD2	TRBJ2-5	17	few	CASSPLGLAARQETQYF	TGTGCCAGCAGCCCCCTTGGGCTAGCGGCCCGACAAGAGACCCAGTACTTC
TRBV2	NA	TRBJ2-1	12	NA	CASSVWVVEQFF	TGTGCCAGCAGTGTGTGGGTGGTTGAGCAGTTCTTC
TRBV12-5	NA	TRBJ2-2	11	many	CASGDTGELFF	TGTGCTAGTGGTGACACCGGGGAGCTGTTTTTT
TRBV6-6	NA	TRBJ2-5	14	NA	CASTDRVRFETQYF	TGTGCCAGCACCGACCGCGTCCGCTTTGAGACCCAGTACTTC
TRBV19	NA	TRBJ1-2	15	many	CASTESGRSLYGYTF	TGTGCCAGTACCGAATCGGGCAGGTCCTTATATGGCTACACCTTC
TRBV7-2	TRBD1	TRBJ2-2	17	few	CASSLALRQGLTGELFF	TGTGCCAGCAGCCTAGCTTTGAGACAGGGATTGACCGGGGAGCTGTTTTTT
TRBV19	NA	TRBJ1-2	14	few	CASSLGGHGYGYTF	TGTGCCAGTAGTCTCGGGGGGCACGGCTATGGCTACACCTTC
TRBV4-3	NA	TRBJ2-2	17	NA	CASSPVRDGGNTGELFF	TGCGCCAGCAGCCCAGTCCGAGACGGAGGTAACACCGGGGAGCTGTTTTTT